Listed below are T cell receptor beta chains from one sample, sequenced in a study of T cells after yellow fever vaccination. TCRdb re-called the 5' RACE reads through MiXCR, storing one row per CDR3 protein. The sample has some 500,000 distinct CDR3 sequences, about 13% seen once. The sample was PBMCs, taken on the day of the yellow fever booster vaccination. These receptor sequences come from a man aged 30 to 39 who received the YFV17D yellow fever vaccine. Each CDR3 is given with its conserved first and last residue. A D gene is named only where the DNA matches it firmly. Not all rows give a size; the values are once, few, many and, for expanded clones, a class.

j_call	clone_size	cdr3_length	d_call	v_call	cdr3_aa	cdr3_nt
TRBJ1-5	.	15	TRBD1	TRBV6-1	CASSTTTGYGQPQHF	TGTGCCAGCAGTACAACGACAGGGTACGGACAGCCCCAGCATTTT
TRBJ1-1	few	13	.	TRBV27	CASKLRGASEAFF	TGTGCCAGCAAACTTAGGGGGGCGAGTGAAGCTTTCTTT
TRBJ1-6	few	12	.	TRBV11-1	CASSLASSPLHF	TGTGCCAGCAGCTTAGCGAGCTCACCCCTCCACTTT
TRBJ2-3	few	16	TRBD1	TRBV28	CASSSLERQGPDTQYF	TGTGCCAGCAGTTCTTTAGAGAGACAGGGACCAGATACGCAGTATTTT
TRBJ2-2	.	13	.	TRBV30	CAWSRGKSGELFF	TGTGCCTGGAGTAGGGGAAAGTCCGGGGAGCTGTTTTTT
TRBJ2-1	.	11	.	TRBV6-2/TRBV6-3	CASSYANEQFF	TGTGCCAGCAGTTACGCAAATGAGCAGTTCTTC
TRBJ2-7	.	15	.	TRBV18	CASSPPLGRGGEQYF	TGTGCCAGCTCACCACCGTTGGGGCGGGGAGGCGAGCAGTACTTC
TRBJ1-1	many	15	.	TRBV19	CASSIGLGAGPEAFF	TGTGCCAGTAGTATAGGCCTCGGGGCCGGCCCTGAAGCTTTCTTT
TRBJ2-3	.	17	TRBD1	TRBV5-1	CASGGQGPVSRTDTQYF	TGCGCCAGCGGGGGACAGGGACCGGTTTCTCGCACAGATACGCAGTATTTT
TRBJ2-5	few	16	.	TRBV20-1	CSARDPRLDSQETQYF	TGCAGTGCTAGAGACCCCCGACTAGACTCACAAGAGACCCAGTACTTC
TRBJ1-5	few	14	TRBD1	TRBV14	CASSQTGVNQPQHF	TGTGCCAGCAGCCAGACAGGGGTTAATCAGCCCCAGCATTTT
TRBJ2-7	few	14	.	TRBV2	CASDTLGQQNEQYF	TGTGCCAGCGACACCCTAGGACAGCAGAACGAGCAGTACTTC